Here is one TCR beta chain with its context. The same CDR3 also results from other DNA sequences found in this sample. Time point: pretreatment peripheral blood. Generated by immunoSEQ multiplex PCR, the TCRdb table keeps only in-frame clones and is missing some. The sample includes some 57,000 clones, roughly 84% of them seen just once. CDR3 length equals 12 residues. CDR1 is GTSNPN, CDR2 SVGIG, per germline (reference sequence). Trimming removed 0 bases from V and 3 bases from J, with 6 bases in between. The record originates from a study of PD-L1 blockade in urothelial cancer. The specimen comprised PBMCs, sampled around atezolizumab (anti-PD-L1) treatment. This receptor was identified in a man aged 50-60 years with urothelial cancer. This chain uses TRBV30 with TRBJ2-7; D call uncertain. CDR3 nucleotides: TGTGCCTGGAGTGTATCCGGCTACGAGCAGTACTTC. The encoded protein is CAWSVSGYEQYF. The whole variable domain, remainder taken from reference TRBV30 and TRBJ2-7, is SQTIHQWPATLVQPVGSPLSLECTVEGTSNPNLYWYRQAAGRGLQLLFYSVGIGQISSEVPQNLSASRPQDRQFILSSKKLLLSDSGFYLCAWSVSGYEQYFGPGTRLTVT.